This T cell receptor (beta chain) was recorded in a study of shared T cell receptors in the human thymus. V was shortened by 2 bases and J by 5 bases, with 13 bases between the two germline ends. CDR3 size: 15 residues. Looked up from germline, CDR1 is SGHTA and CDR2 is FQGTGA. Profiled with immunoSEQ multiplex PCR; TCRdb holds only in-frame clones, not every one. The data show approximately 730,000 clones, 70% to 90% seen once. These data were also reused for a study on human thymus T cells. That paper adds: Both thymic and peripheral blood repertoires showed apparently biased V and J usage.

This receptor was identified in a girl under three years old with a congenital heart defect. Sequencing was performed on thymocytes. The chain has TRBV7-3 and TRBJ2-1; a possible D gene is TRBD2 (6 bases). The chain's CDR3 is CASSLYPGLNNEQFF. The CDR3 DNA sequence: TGTGCCAGCAGCTTATACCCGGGACTGAACAATGAGCAGTTCTTC.